These 25 T cell receptor beta chains were sequenced from one sample in a study of blood T cell repertoires in COVID-19. The method was immunoSEQ multiplex PCR; TCRdb's version includes in-frame clones alone and lacks a portion of them. The sample has over 250,000 clones; 80% to 95% are singletons. Sequencing input: PBMCs or T cells enriched from blood (not recorded which). These receptors were collected from a woman aged 25 to 39 who had recovered from COVID-19.

The chain couples TRBV27 to TRBJ2-7; no definite D call. Germline values: CDR1 MNHEY, CDR2 SMNVEV (reference sequence). The CDR3 has 13 amino acids. Trimming took off 6 bases at V and 1 base at J, with 10 bases between the two ends. CDR3 DNA sequence: TGTGCCAGCAGACCGACAAATTCCTACGAGCAGTACTTC. It codes for CASRPTNSYEQYF.

The gene calls are TRBV6-1 and TRBJ2-1, with 9 bases fitting TRBD1. V shed 4 bases, J shed 4 bases, and the junction held 8 bases outside the gene matches. Per germline, CDR1 MNHNS and CDR2 SASEGT. The CDR3 loop spans 16 amino acids. The CDR3 reads CASSVSGTGKYNEQFF. CDR3 DNA sequence: TGTGCCAGCAGTGTCTCCGGGACAGGGAAGTACAATGAGCAGTTCTTC.

The rearrangement links TRBV23-1 to TRBJ2-1, with 8 bases lining up with TRBD1. TRBV23-1 is an ORF; its function is uncertain. The CDR3 consists of 13 residues. Losses at the gene ends were 10 bases for V and 2 bases for J; bases not matched to a gene: 4. The CDR3 nucleotides are TGCGCCACGAGGACAGGGCCCTACAATGAGCAGTTCTTC. The encoded protein is CATRTGPYNEQFF.

This chain uses TRBV4-1 with TRBJ2-5; 9 bases are shared with TRBD1. V was clipped by 5 bases and J by 4 bases; unmatched bases: 14. The CDR3 contains 17 residues. In germline, CDR1 is MGHRA, CDR2 YSYEKL. This chain's CDR3 is CASSAIRGTGKRETQYF. The CDR3 region has the DNA TGCGCCAGCAGCGCCATACGAGGGACAGGGAAGCGAGAGACCCAGTACTTC.

V is TRBV9 and J is TRBJ1-1; TRBD1 matches at 10 bases. V dropped 0 bases and J dropped 6; count of bases not matched to a gene: 8. CDR3 length: 16 amino acids. The germline V gene encodes CDR1 SGDLS and CDR2 YYNGEE. As DNA, the CDR3 is TGTGCCAGCAGCGTAGATATAGGGACAGGGGCCCCTGAAGCTTTCTTT. It translates to CASSVDIGTGAPEAFF. The full variable domain, with the rest looked up from reference TRBV9 and TRBJ1-1, is DSGVTQTPKHLITATGQRVTLRCSPRSGDLSVYWYQQSLDQGLQFLIQYYNGEERAKGNILERFSAQQFPDLHSELNLSSLELGDSALYFCASSVDIGTGAPEAFFGQGTRLTVV.

This chain joins TRBV20-1 and TRBJ1-5; tentatively, D is TRBD1 (5 bases). Deletions cut 6 bases from V and 5 bases from J, with 8 bases between. The CDR3 has 11 residues. Germline V gives CDR1 DFQATT, CDR2 SNEGSKA (reference sequence). The CDR3 loop is CSAQGDQPQHF. For the CDR3, the DNA is TGCAGTGCCCAGGGTGATCAGCCCCAGCATTTT.

This clone has only one observation. The CDR3 bases are TGTGCCAGCTCCGCGGGTTTCGGGTACGAGCAGTACTTC. Its translation: CASSAGFGYEQYF. The chain combines TRBV18 with TRBJ2-7; tentative D call: TRBD2 (5 bases). The CDR3 consists of 13 residues. Looked up from germline, CDR1 is KGHSH and CDR2 is LQKENI. V lost 6 bases, J lost 4 bases, and 13 bases lay in between.

This chain links TRBV21-1 with TRBJ1-5; the table's D call, TRBD1, was not checked against the DNA. TRBV21-1 is a pseudogene segment. The CDR3 has 19 amino acids. CDR3 in amino acids: CASSKGTGWVDTSNQPQHF. The CDR3 DNA reads as TGTGCCAGCAGCAAAGGGACAGGCTGGGTGGATACCAGCAATCAGCCCCAGCATTTT.

V and J are TRBV9 and TRBJ2-2; unclear D gene. The CDR3 covers 14 residues. With 2 bases removed from V and 3 bases from J, the gap between germline ends came to 8 bases. Germline V gene lookup returns CDR1 SGDLS and CDR2 YYNGEE. The chain's CDR3 is CASSVEQYTGELFF. The CDR3 DNA follows: TGTGCCAGCAGCGTGGAACAGTACACCGGGGAGCTGTTTTTT.

The chain joins TRBV3-1 (or the pseudogene TRBV3-2) to TRBJ2-7; maybe TRBD1 (6 bases). The CDR3 has 14 residues. The germline CDR1 and CDR2 sequences are LGHDT and YNNKEL (reference sequence). Trimming removed 0 bases from V and 5 bases from J, with 11 bases in between. CDR3 sequence: CASSQDNRDHEQYF. The CDR3 DNA reads as TGTGCCAGCAGCCAAGATAACAGGGACCACGAGCAGTACTTC.

The CDR3 loop is CASTSPRTSWVSGELFF. Written as DNA, the CDR3 is TGTGCCAGCACTTCCCCGAGGACTAGTTGGGTCTCCGGGGAGCTGTTTTTT. The rearrangement uses TRBV7-2 and TRBJ2-2, with 7 positions matching TRBD2. CDR3 length: 17 residues. The V gene's germline CDR1 is SGHTA and CDR2 FQGNSA. V lost 7 bases to trimming and J lost 6 bases; unmatched junction nucleotides: 17.

The chain employs TRBV7-2 and TRBJ1-1, with 7 bases lining up with TRBD1. CDR3 size: 14 residues. J was trimmed by 2 bases and V by 5 bases; bases with no gene match: 5. Germline V gene data show CDR1 as SGHTA and CDR2 as FQGNSA. CDR3 protein: CASSRDRANTEAFF. The CDR3 DNA follows: TGTGCCAGCAGCCGCGACAGGGCCAACACTGAAGCTTTCTTT.

This clone turned up a few times. This chain links TRBV5-1 with TRBJ2-1, with a weak D call TRBD2 (6 bases). There are 14 residues in the CDR3. Germline V CDR1 and CDR2: SGHRS, YFSETQ. V lost 0 bases to trimming and J lost 5 bases, with 9 bases between them. CDR3 sequence (DNA): TGCGCCAGCAGCTTGGGGGCGGGGAACAATGAGCAGTTCTTC. It translates to CASSLGAGNNEQFF. Based on the CDR3 plus reference TRBV5-1 and TRBJ2-1, the full variable domain is KAGVTQTPRYLIKTRGQQVTLSCSPISGHRSVSWYQQTPGQGLQFLFEYFSETQRNKGNFPGRFSGRQFSNSRSEMNVSTLELGDSALYLCASSLGAGNNEQFFGPGTRLTVL.

V is TRBV6-5 and J is TRBJ1-2, with a weak D call TRBD1 (5 bases). The germline V and J ends were trimmed by 0 bases and 8 bases, with 13 bases remaining between them. CDR3 length: 14 residues. CDR1 MNHEY and CDR2 SVGAGI come from the germline V gene. The CDR3 DNA sequence: TGTGCCAGCAGTTACTCGCGTCAGGGAGGGGGCTACACCTTC. As protein: CASSYSRQGGGYTF.

The chain links TRBV2 to TRBJ2-7; weak D call: TRBD2 (6 bases). There are 12 residues in the CDR3. Germline loops: CDR1 SNHLY, CDR2 FYNNEI. Deletions cut 7 bases from V and 2 bases from J, with 9 bases between. Here the CDR3 DNA reads TGTGCCAGCACTCGGGAGACCTACGAGCAGTACTTC. Protein sequence: CASTRETYEQYF. The full variable domain, in which reference TRBV2 and TRBJ2-7 provide the parts outside the CDR3, is EPEVTQTPSHQVTQMGQEVILRCVPISNHLYFYWYRQILGQKVEFLVSFYNNEISEKSEIFDDQFSVERPDGSNFTLKIRSTKLEDSAMYFCASTRETYEQYFGPGTRLTVT.

CDR3 DNA sequence: TGTGCCAGCACAACAGATTCACCCCTCCACTTT. It translates to CASTTDSPLHF. The chain recombines TRBV7-2 with TRBJ1-6; D gene uncertain. The CDR3 loop spans 11 amino acids. Germline V gene sequence: CDR1 SGHTA, CDR2 FQGNSA. V shed 7 bases and J shed 8 bases, with 6 bases lying between them.

The CDR3 nucleotides read TGTGCCATCAGTGAGCTTCTAGGGGGGAACACTGAAGCTTTCTTT. As protein: CAISELLGGNTEAFF. This sequence joins TRBV10-3 and TRBJ1-1; possible D gene TRBD1, 6 bases. CDR1 and CDR2 (germline): ENHRY, SYGVKD. The CDR3 contains 15 residues. V was clipped by 2 bases and J by 1 base, with 11 bases between them.

This chain connects TRBV2 to TRBJ1-2; the match to TRBD1 covers 8 bases. J gave up 3 bases and V 6 bases, and 3 bases lay outside the gene matches. Germline lookup yields CDR1 SNHLY and CDR2 FYNNEI. The CDR3 covers 13 residues. The CDR3 DNA sequence: TGTGCCAGCAGCCTGGACAGGGACTATGGCTACACCTTC. It translates to CASSLDRDYGYTF.

The sample holds a few counts of this clone. V and J are TRBV7-2 and TRBJ2-2, with D possibly matching TRBD2 (5 bases). The CDR3 covers 15 residues. V shed 3 bases and J shed 1 base, with 9 bases lying between them. CDR1 is SGHTA and CDR2 is FQGNSA in the germline V gene. CDR3 sequence reads: CASSFQDWNTGELFF. DNA of the CDR3: TGTGCCAGCAGCTTTCAGGACTGGAACACCGGGGAGCTGTTTTTT. The full variable domain, its missing parts supplied by reference TRBV7-2 and TRBJ2-2, is GAGVSQSPSNKVTEKGKDVELRCDPISGHTALYWYRQSLGQGLEFLIYFQGNSAPDKSGLPSDRFSAERTGGSVSTLTIQRTQQEDSAVYLCASSFQDWNTGELFFGEGSRLTVL.

V usage is TRBV4-2 and J usage is TRBJ1-2; 7 bases fit TRBD1. CDR1 and CDR2 (germline): LGHNA, YNFKEQ. The CDR3 covers 17 residues. The V segment lost 1 base and the J segment 3 bases; nucleotides outside the gene matches: 11. As DNA, the CDR3 is TGTGCCAGCAGCCAAGGGGGTTTAAGGGGGCGCGACTATGGCTACACCTTC. This encodes CASSQGGLRGRDYGYTF.

This chain links TRBV12-5 with TRBJ2-1; D is unresolved. The V end lost 6 bases, the J end lost 7 bases, and 16 bases lay between the germline ends. Germline values: CDR1 LGHNT, CDR2 FRNRAP. This CDR3 spans 14 amino acids. This CDR3 reads CASGQGGEWNEQFF. The CDR3 nucleotides are TGTGCTAGTGGGCAAGGCGGAGAATGGAATGAGCAGTTCTTC.

The J gene is TRBJ1-4, the V gene TRBV6-6; D is unclear. V dropped 0 bases and J dropped 8 bases, with 10 bases sitting between them. This CDR3 comprises 14 residues. CDR1 is MNHNY and CDR2 is SVGAGI in the germline V gene (reference sequence). CDR3 nucleotide sequence: TGTGCCAGCAGTTACTCGTGGGAGGGAGAAAAACTGTTTTTT. Translation: CASSYSWEGEKLFF.

The chain joins TRBV5-1 to TRBJ1-5; possible D gene TRBD1, 6 bases. Germline V CDR1 and CDR2: SGHRS, YFSETQ. Deletions cut 0 bases from V and 5 bases from J, with 6 bases between. The CDR3 consists of 13 residues. The CDR3 here is CASSLAGDQPQHF. DNA for the CDR3: TGCGCCAGCAGCTTGGCAGGGGATCAGCCCCAGCATTTT.

The sample holds one count of this clone. The chain joins TRBV19 to TRBJ2-1; 10 bases agree with TRBD2. This CDR3 contains 16 residues. Germline V gene sequence: CDR1 LNHDA, CDR2 SQIVND (reference sequence). The V segment lost 2 bases and the J segment 4 bases; nucleotides outside the gene matches: 5. For the CDR3, the DNA is TGTGCCAGTAGTATACGGACTAGCGGAATATACAATGAGCAGTTCTTC. Its translation is CASSIRTSGIYNEQFF.

J is TRBJ2-5 and V is TRBV3-1 (or the pseudogene TRBV3-2); D may be TRBD1 (5 bases). Germline values: CDR1 LGHDT, CDR2 YNNKEL (reference sequence). The CDR3 has 14 amino acids. V lost 4 bases and J lost 4, with 13 bases in between. CDR3 nucleotides: TGTGCCAGCAGCCGCACGACAGAAGTAGAGACCCAGTACTTC. Protein product: CASSRTTEVETQYF.